These 17 T cell receptor beta chains were sequenced from one sample in a study of blood T cells in healthy people across ages. Alongside a J-beta primer mix, a sample-barcoded 5' primer served in a second PCR lasting roughly 7 to 11 cycles. TCRdb used MiXCR to reprocess the 5' RACE reads, holding one entry per CDR3 protein. The data hold hundreds of thousands of distinct CDR3 sequences, with about half observed a single time. Sequenced material: blood. The receptors stem from a woman aged 55-70 years in good health.

In this sample, this clonotype turned up many times. The V and J genes are TRBV7-2 and TRBJ2-5; D is uncertain. The CDR3 loop spans 14 amino acids. CDR1 SGHTA and CDR2 FQGNSA come from the germline V gene. The V end was cut by 4 bases, the J end by 4 bases, with 13 bases between. The CDR3 here is CASSSGGKGETQYF. CDR3 coding DNA: TGTGCCAGCAGCTCCGGTGGGAAGGGAGAGACCCAGTACTTC.

The chain employs TRBV6-6 and TRBJ2-7; 9 nucleotides agree with TRBD1. The CDR3 is 15 residues long. The germline CDR1 and CDR2 sequences are MNHNY and SVGAGI (reference sequence). V shed 8 bases, J shed 4 bases, and the junction held 12 bases outside the gene matches. CDR3 bases: TGTGCCAGCTCACAGCAGGACAGGGGTGTTTACGAGCAGTACTTC. Amino acids: CASSQQDRGVYEQYF.

V is TRBV5-1 and J is TRBJ1-1; 8 bases fit TRBD1. The CDR3 loop spans 15 amino acids. Germline V gene data show CDR1 as SGHRS and CDR2 as YFSETQ. V trimming: 0 bases; J trimming: 4 bases; junction bases outside the gene matches: 5. In nucleotides, the CDR3 is TGCGCCAGCAGCTTGGACGGACAGGGATTCACTGAAGCTTTCTTT. Its translation is CASSLDGQGFTEAFF.

This clonotype was recorded once. The chain combines TRBV29-1 with TRBJ2-1; TRBD1 matches at 8 bases. The V and J ends lost 4 bases and 6 bases, in that order; junction bases with no gene match: 2. CDR3 length equals 12 residues. Germline V gene data show CDR1 as SQVTM and CDR2 as ANQGSEA. In nucleotides, the CDR3 is TGCAGCGTTGGGGACAGGACCAATGAGCAGTTCTTC. Its protein product is CSVGDRTNEQFF.

This clonotype appeared a few times. CDR3 sequence (DNA): TGCAGTGCCCTTCTTCCCGGGACAGGGGTCTACACCTTC. Amino acid sequence: CSALLPGTGVYTF. This chain links TRBV20-1 with TRBJ1-2, with TRBD1 matching over 10 bases. Trimming removed 6 bases from V and 10 bases from J; junction bases left unmatched: 11. Germline lookup yields CDR1 DFQATT and CDR2 SNEGSKA (reference sequence). CDR3 length: 13 amino acids.

The rearrangement joins TRBV9 to TRBJ2-1; weak D call: TRBD2 (7 bases). The CDR3 is 12 residues long. V was trimmed by 7 bases and J by 7 bases, leaving 12 bases between them. Germline lookup yields CDR1 SGDLS and CDR2 YYNGEE. The CDR3 bases are TGTGCCAGCGGGGGGGGGCGTAATGAGCAGTTCTTC. It yields the protein CASGGGRNEQFF.

The rearrangement joins TRBV28 to TRBJ2-5; 8 bases line up with TRBD2. The DNA end is a closer match to TRBJ2-7, so the J assignment may be wrong. The CDR3 has 14 amino acids. Per germline, CDR1 MDHEN and CDR2 SYDVKM. CDR3 nucleotide sequence: TGTGCCAGCAGCCGACTACGACTAGCGTACGAGCAGTACTTC. Translated, it gives CASSRLRLAYEQYF.

The rearrangement joins TRBV20-1 to TRBJ2-3; no firm D call. Looked up from germline, CDR1 is DFQATT and CDR2 is SNEGSKA (reference sequence). CDR3 size: 17 residues. Trimming shortened V by 0 bases and J by 6 bases, and 22 bases separated the two germline ends. The CDR3 DNA follows: TGCAGTGCTAGAGAACGGTTACTACCAATCCCAAGGGATACGCAGTATTTT. Amino acid sequence: CSARERLLPIPRDTQYF.

The chain has TRBV6-1 and TRBJ2-2, with TRBD2 matching over 7 bases. The V segment lost 7 bases and the J segment 6 bases; nucleotides outside the gene matches: 2. Germline-derived CDR1 and CDR2 are MNHNS and SASEGT. The CDR3 runs to 12 residues. The CDR3 spells CASKTSAGELFF. The CDR3, as DNA: TGTGCCAGCAAAACTAGCGCCGGGGAGCTGTTTTTT.

V is TRBV9 and J is TRBJ2-5; TRBD2 aligns across 12 bases. J was trimmed by 5 bases and V by 4 bases; bases with no gene match: 6. This CDR3 spans 15 amino acids. Germline V gene lookup returns CDR1 SGDLS and CDR2 YYNGEE. CDR3 in amino acids: CASSSTSGRHETQYF. CDR3 bases: TGTGCCAGCAGCTCGACTAGCGGGAGACACGAGACCCAGTACTTC.

Notes on this clonotype: This may come from a read error, since a much larger clone is one base off. This chain links TRBV29-1 with TRBJ1-2; no definite D call. Looked up from germline, CDR1 is SQVTM and CDR2 is ANQGSEA. Trimming left V 4 bases short and J 4 bases short, with 7 bases between. The CDR3 is made up of 11 amino acids. The CDR3 sequence: CSVAGSYGYTF. In DNA form, the CDR3 reads TGCAGCGTTGCCGGGAGCTATGGCTACACCTTC.

The chain links TRBV12-3 or TRBV12-4 to TRBJ2-2; no clear D. The V end was cut by 10 bases, the J end by 3 bases, with 9 bases between. The CDR3 extends over 12 amino acids. Written as DNA, the CDR3 is TGTGCCACCACGTTGCACACCGGGGAGCTGTTTTTT. This codes for CATTLHTGELFF.

This clonotype was detected ten times or more. The chain carries TRBV4-3 and TRBJ2-3; no reliable D call. Trimming cost V 1 base and J 2 bases, with 4 bases left between them. The CDR3 is made up of 13 amino acids. Germline V gene lookup returns CDR1 LGHNA and CDR2 YSLEER. CDR3 DNA: TGCGCCAGCAGCCAAGTACACACAGATACGCAGTATTTT. Translation gives CASSQVHTDTQYF.

The chain couples TRBV29-1 to TRBJ2-1, with 10 bases aligning to TRBD2. The J call may be mistaken, given a closer DNA end match to TRBJ2-7. This CDR3 has 14 residues. Germline-derived CDR1 and CDR2 are SQVTM and ANQGSEA. The CDR3, as DNA: TGCAGCGTTGTGGTACTAGCGGGGTACAATGAGCAGTACTTC. It specifies CSVVVLAGYNEQYF.

In its sample, this clonotype was seen a few times. J is TRBJ2-7 and V is TRBV5-1; 9 bases align to TRBD2. With V trimmed by 0 bases and J by 6 bases, 25 bases remained unmatched. The germline CDR1 and CDR2 sequences are SGHRS and YFSETQ. There are 21 residues in the CDR3. The CDR3 reads CASSLALGQTQTPGLAVEQYF. The CDR3 bases are TGCGCCAGCAGCTTGGCCCTGGGACAGACTCAAACCCCGGGACTAGCCGTCGAGCAGTACTTC.

J is TRBJ2-4 and V is TRBV18, with TRBD2 identical over 7 bases. The last part of the DNA fits TRBJ2-7 better; the J call may be wrong. Germline loops: CDR1 KGHSH, CDR2 LQKENI. This CDR3 is 12 amino acids long. Written as DNA, the CDR3 is TGTGCCAGCTCACCGGGGGGGGACGAGCAGTACTTC. It codes for CASSPGGDEQYF.

This clonotype has more than one count but fewer than ten. This chain connects TRBV7-6 to TRBJ2-7, with TRBD2 identical over 12 bases. Germline V gene lookup returns CDR1 SGHVS and CDR2 FNYEAQ. The CDR3 contains 15 residues. After removal of 6 bases from V and 6 bases from J, the junction contained 9 bases not matched to a gene. The DNA for the CDR3 is TGTGCCAGCAGTCAACTAGCGGGAGGCTTCCCCGAGCAGTACTTC. Translating it yields CASSQLAGGFPEQYF.